A selection of T cell receptor beta chains follows, all from one sample in a study of blood T cell repertoires in COVID-19. Only in-frame clones appear in the TCRdb table, and some are missing; sequencing was by immunoSEQ multiplex PCR. The sample contains 65,000 to 95,000 clones, roughly 80% of which appear only once. The sample taken for sequencing was peripheral blood. The source is a woman aged 40-49 years with active or convalescent COVID-19. CDR3s include the opening cysteine and the closing phenylalanine or tryptophan. D genes are given only for firm matches. Rows may omit the clone size; those that give it use once, few, many or a size class.

clone_size: -
j_call: TRBJ1-5
v_call: TRBV28
d_call: -
cdr3_nt: TGTGCCAGCAGTTTAGAATTGCGTCAGCCCCAGCATTTT
cdr3_aa: CASSLELRQPQHF

clone_size: -
j_call: TRBJ2-6
v_call: TRBV11-2
d_call: -
cdr3_nt: TGTGCCAGCAGCTTACGAGGGTCGGGGGCCAACGTCCTGACTTTC
cdr3_aa: CASSLRGSGANVLTF

clone_size: once
j_call: TRBJ1-2
v_call: TRBV9
d_call: TRBD1
cdr3_nt: TGTGCCAGCAGCGCTGGGACAGGCCTTGGCTACACCTTC
cdr3_aa: CASSAGTGLGYTF

clone_size: -
j_call: TRBJ1-1
v_call: TRBV29-1
d_call: TRBD1
cdr3_nt: TGCAGCGTGGAGGGACAGCTGAACACTGAAGCTTTCTTT
cdr3_aa: CSVEGQLNTEAFF

clone_size: few
j_call: TRBJ1-3
v_call: TRBV24-1
d_call: TRBD1
cdr3_nt: TGTGCCACCCAGGGACAGGGGAACACCATATATTTT
cdr3_aa: CATQGQGNTIYF

clone_size: few
j_call: TRBJ2-7
v_call: TRBV11-2
d_call: TRBD1
cdr3_nt: TGTGCCAGCAGCTTAGGGTCGACAGGGCGCTACGAGCAGTACTTC
cdr3_aa: CASSLGSTGRYEQYF

clone_size: -
j_call: TRBJ1-1
v_call: TRBV29-1
d_call: -
cdr3_nt: TGCAGCGTTGGAGCAGAGGCGAACACTGAAGCTTTCTTT
cdr3_aa: CSVGAEANTEAFF

clone_size: -
j_call: TRBJ2-7
v_call: TRBV11-2
d_call: TRBD1
cdr3_nt: TGTGCCAGCAGCTTGGACAGGAGGAGCTCCTACGAGCAGTACTTC
cdr3_aa: CASSLDRRSSYEQYF

clone_size: -
j_call: TRBJ1-2
v_call: TRBV7-2
d_call: -
cdr3_nt: TGTGCCAGCAGCTTAGTTGGGGGCGAGGGGAATGGCTACACCTTC
cdr3_aa: CASSLVGGEGNGYTF

clone_size: -
j_call: TRBJ2-6
v_call: TRBV28
d_call: -
cdr3_nt: TGTGCCAGCAGTTCACCTTCCGCGTCGGGGGCCAACGTCCTGACTTTC
cdr3_aa: CASSSPSASGANVLTF

clone_size: few
j_call: TRBJ2-7
v_call: TRBV11-2
d_call: -
cdr3_nt: TGTGCCAGCAGCTTAATAGGAGGGGGCTGGCACGAGCAGTACTTC
cdr3_aa: CASSLIGGGWHEQYF

clone_size: -
j_call: TRBJ1-5
v_call: TRBV10-3
d_call: -
cdr3_nt: TGTGCCATCAGTGAAGTCAGAAACAATCAGCCCCAGCATTTT
cdr3_aa: CAISEVRNNQPQHF

clone_size: once
j_call: TRBJ2-3
v_call: TRBV7-2
d_call: -
cdr3_nt: TGTGCCAGCAGTACTACAGGGCCAGATACGCAGTATTTT
cdr3_aa: CASSTTGPDTQYF

clone_size: -
j_call: TRBJ1-1
v_call: TRBV18
d_call: -
cdr3_nt: TGTGCCAGCTCACCACGGTCAGGGGAGAATGAAGCTTTCTTT
cdr3_aa: CASSPRSGENEAFF

clone_size: -
j_call: TRBJ2-7
v_call: TRBV7-8
d_call: TRBD1
cdr3_nt: TGTGCCAGCAGCTTAGAACGGACAGGGACCTACGAGCAGTACTTC
cdr3_aa: CASSLERTGTYEQYF

clone_size: -
j_call: TRBJ2-1
v_call: TRBV18
d_call: -
cdr3_nt: TGTGCCAGCTCACCACGCGGGGGGCCGGGACAGGGCACCCCCGAGCAGTTCTTC
cdr3_aa: CASSPRGGPGQGTPEQFF

clone_size: -
j_call: TRBJ2-2
v_call: TRBV3-1/TRBV3-2
d_call: TRBD1
cdr3_nt: TGTGCCAGCAGCCTCTTGACAGGGAATACCGGGGAGCTGTTTTTT
cdr3_aa: CASSLLTGNTGELFF

clone_size: -
j_call: TRBJ1-2
v_call: TRBV19
d_call: -
cdr3_nt: TGTGCCAGTAGTATAGATTCCGACAGAACCTATGGCTACACCTTC
cdr3_aa: CASSIDSDRTYGYTF